This is a list of T cell receptor beta chains from one sample in a study of identical twins. TCRdb called the 5' RACE reads again in MiXCR, with one record for every CDR3 protein. The sample consists of around 550,000 distinct CDR3 sequences, roughly 15% of them appearing once. These data are also associated with another study on yellow fever vaccine responses in identical twins.

Sample: CD4+ T cells sorted from blood. The receptors shown here come from a woman younger than 35 in good health. The CDR3 runs from the conserved cysteine through the conserved F or W. The D gene is left open where the match is weak. Not every row has a clone size; where given, it reads once, few, many or a size class.

few	TRBV7-9	TRBJ1-5	NA	TGTGCCAGCAGCTTAGGTGGGGGCGCCCTCAATCAGCCCCAGCATTTT	CASSLGGGALNQPQHF
few	TRBV12-3/TRBV12-4	TRBJ2-3	NA	TGTGCCAGCAGTTTACGGGGGTTCACAGATACGCAGTATTTT	CASSLRGFTDTQYF
many	TRBV5-1	TRBJ2-1	NA	TGCGCCAGCAGCTTGTACCGGGCTTACAATGAGCAGTTCTTC	CASSLYRAYNEQFF
NA	TRBV20-1	TRBJ2-1	TRBD2	TGCAGTGCTAGAATCCCCGGACTAGTCTTCGGAAATGAGCAGTTCTTC	CSARIPGLVFGNEQFF
NA	TRBV6-2/TRBV6-3	TRBJ2-6	NA	TGTGCCAGCAGCCTCAGCAGGGGGGCCCTCTCTGGGGCCAACGTCCTGACTTTC	CASSLSRGALSGANVLTF
few	TRBV6-5	TRBJ2-2	NA	TGTGCCAGCAGTTTTGTGCCCACGAACACCGGGGAGCTGTTTTTT	CASSFVPTNTGELFF
NA	TRBV7-9	TRBJ2-2	NA	TGTGCCAGCAGCCCTCCCTGGAAAGGGACGAACACCGGGGAGCTGTTTTTT	CASSPPWKGTNTGELFF
NA	TRBV3-1	TRBJ1-2	NA	TGTGCCAGCAGCCGTCGAGACGGACCCTATGGCTACACCTTC	CASSRRDGPYGYTF
few	TRBV4-1	TRBJ1-4	NA	TGCGCCAGCAGCTCGCGGACTTCTAATGAAAAACTGTTTTTT	CASSSRTSNEKLFF
few	TRBV4-2	TRBJ2-7	NA	TGTGCCAGCAGCCAAGGGGAATACGAGCAGTACTTC	CASSQGEYEQYF
few	TRBV18	TRBJ2-2	NA	TGTGCCAGCTCACCACGGGACCAGACGAACACCGGGGAGCTGTTTTTT	CASSPRDQTNTGELFF
NA	TRBV27	TRBJ2-2	TRBD2	TGTGCCAGCAGTTTATTGTCGACTAGCGGGAAGACCGGGGAGCTGTTTTTT	CASSLLSTSGKTGELFF
few	TRBV2	TRBJ2-1	NA	TGTGCCAGCAGTGGAGGCCAGATAGCGCCGGGGGAGCAGTTCTTC	CASSGGQIAPGEQFF
NA	TRBV29-1	TRBJ2-5	NA	TGCAGCGCTGAACGCTTTCACCGGGAGACCCAGTACTTC	CSAERFHRETQYF
few	TRBV12-3/TRBV12-4	TRBJ2-5	TRBD2	TGTGCCAGCAGTTTATCCTATTCCAGGGGCGGGGGGGTACAAGAGACCCAGTACTTC	CASSLSYSRGGGVQETQYF
many	TRBV5-1	TRBJ2-2	TRBD1	TGCGCCAGCAGCCCCGGACAGGGTTTGGCCGGGGAGCTGTTTTTT	CASSPGQGLAGELFF